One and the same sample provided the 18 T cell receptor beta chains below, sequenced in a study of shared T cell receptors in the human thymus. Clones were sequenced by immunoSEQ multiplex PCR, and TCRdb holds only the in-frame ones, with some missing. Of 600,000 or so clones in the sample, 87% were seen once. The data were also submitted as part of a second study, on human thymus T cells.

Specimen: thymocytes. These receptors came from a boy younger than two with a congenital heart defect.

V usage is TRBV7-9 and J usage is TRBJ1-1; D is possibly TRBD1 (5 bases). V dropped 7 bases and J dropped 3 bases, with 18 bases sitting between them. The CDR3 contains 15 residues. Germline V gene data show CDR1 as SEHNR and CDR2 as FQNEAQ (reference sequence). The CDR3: CASISQVGGDTEAFF. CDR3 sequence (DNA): TGTGCCAGCATCTCTCAAGTGGGGGGGGACACTGAAGCTTTCTTT.

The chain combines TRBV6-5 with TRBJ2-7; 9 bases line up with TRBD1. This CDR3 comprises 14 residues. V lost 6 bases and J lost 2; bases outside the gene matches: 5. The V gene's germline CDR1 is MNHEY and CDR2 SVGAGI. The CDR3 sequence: CASSPGQGAYEQYF. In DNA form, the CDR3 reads TGTGCCAGCAGCCCGGGACAGGGAGCCTACGAGCAGTACTTC.

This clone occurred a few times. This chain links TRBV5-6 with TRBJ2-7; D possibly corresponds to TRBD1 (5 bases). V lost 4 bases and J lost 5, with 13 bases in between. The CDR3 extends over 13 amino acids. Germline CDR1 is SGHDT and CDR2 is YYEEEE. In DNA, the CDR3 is TGTGCCAGCAGCCAGGGCCAGGAACACGAGCAGTACTTC. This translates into CASSQGQEHEQYF.

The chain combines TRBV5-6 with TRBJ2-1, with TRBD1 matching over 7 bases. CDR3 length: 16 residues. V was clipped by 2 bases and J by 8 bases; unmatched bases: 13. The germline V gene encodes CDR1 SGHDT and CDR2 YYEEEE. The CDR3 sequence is CASSFPGGGVGYEQFF. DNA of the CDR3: TGTGCCAGCAGCTTTCCAGGGGGTGGGGTAGGTTATGAGCAGTTCTTC. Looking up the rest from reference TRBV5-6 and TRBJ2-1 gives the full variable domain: DAGVTQSPTHLIKTRGQQVTLRCSPKSGHDTVSWYQQALGQGPQFIFQYYEEEERQRGNFPDRFSGHQFPNYSSELNVNALLLGDSALYLCASSFPGGGVGYEQFFGPGTRLTVL.

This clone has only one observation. Here the CDR3 DNA reads TGTGCCTGGCAAGCGGGGGGGCCGGTTAAGACCCAGTACTTC. It specifies CAWQAGGPVKTQYF. This chain links TRBV30 with TRBJ2-5; TRBD2 aligns across 10 bases. The CDR3 extends over 14 amino acids. V gave up 5 bases and J gave up 6 bases; unmatched junction bases: 9. Germline V gene sequence: CDR1 GTSNPN, CDR2 SVGIG (reference sequence).

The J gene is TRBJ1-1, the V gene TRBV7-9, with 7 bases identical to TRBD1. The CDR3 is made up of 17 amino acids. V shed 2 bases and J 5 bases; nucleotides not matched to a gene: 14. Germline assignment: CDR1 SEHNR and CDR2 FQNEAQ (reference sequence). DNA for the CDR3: TGTGCCAGCAGCTTAATAGTTGAGGGGGCTTTGGAGACTGAAGCTTTCTTT. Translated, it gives CASSLIVEGALETEAFF.

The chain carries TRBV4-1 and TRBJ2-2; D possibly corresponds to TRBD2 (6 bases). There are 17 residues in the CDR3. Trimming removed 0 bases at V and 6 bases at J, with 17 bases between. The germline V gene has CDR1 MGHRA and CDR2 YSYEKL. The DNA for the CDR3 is TGCGCCAGCAGCCAAGAGGGGCTAGCGCTGCGAGCCGGGGAGCTGTTTTTT. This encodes CASSQEGLALRAGELFF.

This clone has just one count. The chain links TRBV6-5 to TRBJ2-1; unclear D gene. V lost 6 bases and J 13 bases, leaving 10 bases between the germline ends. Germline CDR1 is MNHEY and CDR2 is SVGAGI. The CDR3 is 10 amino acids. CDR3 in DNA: TGTGCCAGCAGGGCTCTTCCTCAGTTCTTC. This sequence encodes CASRALPQFF.

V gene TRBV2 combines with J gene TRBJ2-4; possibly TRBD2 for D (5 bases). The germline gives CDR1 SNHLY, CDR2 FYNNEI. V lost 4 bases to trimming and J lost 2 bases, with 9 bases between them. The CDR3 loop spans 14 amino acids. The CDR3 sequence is CASSVSSPKNIQYF. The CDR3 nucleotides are TGTGCCAGCAGTGTTTCTAGCCCCAAAAACATTCAGTACTTC. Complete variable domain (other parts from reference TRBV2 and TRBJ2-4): EPEVTQTPSHQVTQMGQEVILRCVPISNHLYFYWYRQILGQKVEFLVSFYNNEISEKSEIFDDQFSVERPDGSNFTLKIRSTKLEDSAMYFCASSVSSPKNIQYFGAGTRLSVL.

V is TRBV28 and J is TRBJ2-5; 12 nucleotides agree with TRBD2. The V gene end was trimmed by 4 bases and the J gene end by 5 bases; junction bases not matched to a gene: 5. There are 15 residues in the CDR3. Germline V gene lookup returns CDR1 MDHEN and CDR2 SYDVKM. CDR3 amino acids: CASSSPSGRGETQYF. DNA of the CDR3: TGTGCCAGCAGTTCGCCTAGCGGGAGGGGGGAGACCCAGTACTTC.

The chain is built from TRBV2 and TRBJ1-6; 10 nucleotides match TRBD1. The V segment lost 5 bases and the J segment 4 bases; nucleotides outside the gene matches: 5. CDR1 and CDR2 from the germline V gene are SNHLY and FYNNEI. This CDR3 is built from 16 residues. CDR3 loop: CASSNRDRGYNSPLHF. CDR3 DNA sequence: TGTGCCAGCAGTAACCGGGACAGGGGTTATAATTCACCCCTCCACTTT. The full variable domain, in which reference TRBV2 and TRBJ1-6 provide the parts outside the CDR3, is EPEVTQTPSHQVTQMGQEVILRCVPISNHLYFYWYRQILGQKVEFLVSFYNNEISEKSEIFDDQFSVERPDGSNFTLKIRSTKLEDSAMYFCASSNRDRGYNSPLHFGNGTRLTVT.

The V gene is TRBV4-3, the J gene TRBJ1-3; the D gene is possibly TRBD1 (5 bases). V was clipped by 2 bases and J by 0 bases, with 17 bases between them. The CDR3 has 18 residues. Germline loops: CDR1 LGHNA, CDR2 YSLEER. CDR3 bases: TGCGCCAGCAGCCAATCTGGGAGGGGAGGAGGCTCTGGAAACACCATATATTTT. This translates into CASSQSGRGGGSGNTIYF.

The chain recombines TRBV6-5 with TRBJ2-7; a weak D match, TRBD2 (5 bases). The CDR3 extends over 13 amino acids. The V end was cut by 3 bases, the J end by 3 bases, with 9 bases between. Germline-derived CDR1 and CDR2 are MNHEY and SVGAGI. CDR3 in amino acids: CASSYPGNYEQYF. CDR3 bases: TGTGCCAGCAGTTATCCGGGGAACTACGAGCAGTACTTC.

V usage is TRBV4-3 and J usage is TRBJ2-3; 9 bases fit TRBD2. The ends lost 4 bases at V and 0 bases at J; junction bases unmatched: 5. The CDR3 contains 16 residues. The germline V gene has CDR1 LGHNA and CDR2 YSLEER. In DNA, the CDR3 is TGCGCCAGCAGCCCGAAGCGGGGGGTTAGCACAGATACGCAGTATTTT. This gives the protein CASSPKRGVSTDTQYF.

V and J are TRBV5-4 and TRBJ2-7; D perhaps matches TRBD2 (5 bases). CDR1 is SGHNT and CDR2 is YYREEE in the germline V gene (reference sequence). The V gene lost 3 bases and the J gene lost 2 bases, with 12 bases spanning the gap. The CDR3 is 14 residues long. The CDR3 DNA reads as TGTGCCAGCAGCTCGGACTTCCGAACCTACGAGCAGTACTTC. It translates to CASSSDFRTYEQYF.

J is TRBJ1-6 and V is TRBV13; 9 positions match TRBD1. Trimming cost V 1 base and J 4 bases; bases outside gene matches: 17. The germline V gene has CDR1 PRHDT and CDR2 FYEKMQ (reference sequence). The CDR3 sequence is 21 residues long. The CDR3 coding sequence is TGTGCCAGCAGCTTAGACCCAGCCCGACTCGGGACAGGGCAATATAATTCACCCCTCCACTTT. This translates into CASSLDPARLGTGQYNSPLHF.

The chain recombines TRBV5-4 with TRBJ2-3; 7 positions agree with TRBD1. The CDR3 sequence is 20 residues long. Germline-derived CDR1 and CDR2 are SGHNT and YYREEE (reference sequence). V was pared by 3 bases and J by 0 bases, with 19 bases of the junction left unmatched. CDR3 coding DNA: TGTGCCAGCAGCTGGCCCGACAGGGTAACTCCCCCGAATAGCACAGATACGCAGTATTTT. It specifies CASSWPDRVTPPNSTDTQYF.

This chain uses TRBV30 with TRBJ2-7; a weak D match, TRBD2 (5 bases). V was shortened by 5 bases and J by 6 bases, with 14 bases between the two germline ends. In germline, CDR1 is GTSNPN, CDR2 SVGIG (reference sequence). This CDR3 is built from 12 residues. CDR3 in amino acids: CAWFTSAGEQYF. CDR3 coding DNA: TGTGCCTGGTTTACCAGTGCGGGCGAGCAGTACTTC.